The entry below gives a single T cell receptor (beta chain) sequence along with its context. Its antigen has not been determined. The record has no base qualities; no much larger clone is one base away. The record originates from a study of blood T cells in healthy people across ages (dated by TCRdb to the mid-2010s). For context, the study as a whole: In model experiments, template switching captured roughly one uniquely barcoded TCR beta cDNA molecule for every two T cells. Using the same blood draw, the study looked at two additional independent replicas of 1 million unique cDNA reads for two donors, one aged 18 to 30 and the other aged 80 or older. Four age groups were formed from the donors: young (average approximately 16 years), middle-aged (around 39), aged (62) and long-lived (roughly 88). Using deep sequencing normalized with unique cDNA molecular identifiers, the study measured how TCR beta repertoire diversity changes with age. To avoid experimental bias, donors of different ages were randomly spread across the sequencing lanes.

On the study overall, not on this receptor specifically: Observed TCR beta diversity per million T cells fell roughly linearly with age, and a significant reduction was already apparent by age around 39. Since profiling was done on bulk unsorted PBMCs, naive and antigen-experienced compartments could not be conclusively compared. Estimates of total diversity from one million sequenced T cells were regarded as lower bounds and underestimates. The CMV infection status of donors was not known, potentially confounding age-related changes in expanded clonotypes. Compared with the aged group, the long-lived group had more naive CD4+ T cells, fewer expanded clones and increased TCR diversity, suggesting age selection. A strong correlation was found between observed TCR beta diversity and the percentage of naive T cells measured by flow cytometry.

Donors were around 37 systemically healthy Caucasian individuals from Russia aged roughly 6 to 95 years. Each donor gave 8.5 to 10 milliliters of peripheral blood, collected into EDTA-treated Vacutainer tubes. Ficoll-Paque density-gradient centrifugation was used to isolate PBMCs, with at least 6.5 million per sample. Total RNA, at least 5.5 micrograms per sample, was extracted from PBMCs with Trizol reagent. For every donor, flow cytometry on a PBMC aliquot measured the percentage of naive CD45RAhigh/CD27high T cells. V and J are truncated by 1 base and 6 bases respectively, leaving an intervening sequence of 3 bases. From cysteine to phenylalanine, the CDR3 is 12 amino acids long. Only the CDR3 part of the read is kept: 36 bases, read in frame from the first base. According to the germline V gene (reference sequence), CDR1 reads LNHNV and CDR2 reads YYDKDF. Receptors were amplified or captured by 5' RACE. The data were produced on an Illumina HiSeq 2500. A second 7 to 11 cycle PCR used a sample-barcoded 5' primer and a J-beta primer mix. A unique molecular identifier was introduced onto each TCR beta cDNA molecule by a template-switch 5' adaptor carrying 12 random nucleotides. At least 2.5 million CDR3-containing paired-end reads were obtained from each sample. First-strand cDNA was synthesized from all RNA with the Mint cDNA synthesis kit, primed by a TRBC-specific oligonucleotide. Following uracil-DNA glycosylase treatment, all cDNA underwent a first 18-cycle PCR with the universal primers M1SS and BC2_uni_R. In the authors' own workflow: Each sample was normalized by randomly selecting 1 million high-quality reads, each carrying a distinct molecular identifier. Instead of being binned into consensus sequences, reads that shared molecular identifiers were thrown out. MiTCR, run with a Q25 quality threshold and the strictest error-elimination algorithm, handled CDR3 identification, clonotype clustering and error correction. Lower-bound total TCR beta diversity was estimated with a nonparametric unseen species model using Euler transformation. TCRdb trimmed the raw reads at Q25, called clones with MiXCR and kept productive beta chains. CDR3 protein sequences are deduplicated, and each keeps its most common genes and DNA. V and J calls and clone size were set by TCRdb, not the authors. In this sample the table shows around 1,500,000 distinct CDR3 sequences, under 30% of which occur a single time. The ten biggest clones cover roughly 8% of the sample.

The rearranged chain carries TRBV15 and TRBJ2-2, with no reliable assignment of the D segment. What was sequenced was blood. The sequence came from a woman in her twenties or thirties in good health. The nucleotides read TGTGCCACCAGCAGAGTATCCGGGGAGCTGTTTTTT. Its protein product is CATSRVSGELFF.